This T cell receptor beta chain was found in a study of regulatory T cells in long-lasting Graves disease. General study points: Persistent patients had a count of shared public clonotypes (2,741) that exceeded that of new patients (about 930).

CDR3 regions were amplified by Arm-PCR using iRepertoire HTBI primers to build TCR beta libraries. Via MiXCR, TCRdb re-called the multiplex PCR reads, giving one row per CDR3 protein. This repertoire shows more than 450,000 distinct CDR3 sequences, approximately 12% found once; its top ten account for more than 8%. This clonotype has ten or more counts. The antigen remains unidentified. Trimming cost V 4 bases and J 4 bases; bases outside gene matches: 19. The CDR3 covers 19 residues. The germline gives CDR1 SGHVS, CDR2 FNYEAQ. Time point given: newly diagnosed GD, antithyroid drugs for less than 3 months. PBMC-extracted RNA yielded the TCR library. The same data also went into a second study, on T cells in Graves' hyperthyroidism and ophthalmopathy.

This receptor was taken from a woman aged 25 to 39 with Graves disease. The chain combines TRBV7-6 with TRBJ2-1; TRBD2 aligns across 7 bases. The input for sequencing was peripheral blood mononuclear cells (PBMCs), taken at new diagnosis, from a patient treated with antithyroid drugs. Here the CDR3 reads CASSSPGAGRGVEYNEQFF. CDR3 nucleotide sequence: TGTGCCAGCAGCTCCCCCGGAGCGGGGAGGGGAGTAGAATACAATGAGCAGTTCTTC.